The clone carrying this T cell receptor (beta chain) was observed a handful of times. The antigen remains unidentified. This entry is derived from a study of cytotoxic CD8 clonotypes in ibrutinib-treated CLL. Study as a whole: Complete response was seen in 2 patients and partial in about 24; roughly twelve progressed and about 15 stayed remitted after a median 68 months. Response sampling took place at median 12 months of treatment, range 6 to 36. Samples averaged approximately 240,000 productive templates and more than 85,000 productive rearrangements. Study observations and caveats: Public clonotypes, found uncommonly, either contracted or stayed stable on treatment.

Generated by immunoSEQ multiplex PCR, the TCRdb table keeps only in-frame clones and is missing some. In the table there are about 140,000 clones, 70% to 90% of which are singletons. V was clipped by 3 bases and J by 2 bases, with 8 bases between them. CDR1 SGHVS and CDR2 FNYEAQ come from the germline V gene. CDR3 length: 14 amino acids. The sequencing used PBMCs, collected after 36 months of ibrutinib treatment. This TCR came from a human donor with chronic lymphocytic leukemia. The V gene is TRBV7-6, the J gene TRBJ1-3; D is possibly TRBD1 (6 bases). The CDR3 region is CASSLTGAGNTIYF. For the CDR3, the DNA is TGTGCCAGCAGCTTGACAGGAGCTGGAAACACCATATATTTT.